This TCR beta chain was retrieved from a study of T cells after posttransplantation cyclophosphamide. Study-level findings and limits: Donor CD8+ memory clones often dominated recipient blood repertoires at later times.

This clone was detected many times. Its antigen remains unidentified. Repertoires were generated with immunoSEQ multiplex PCR, while TCRdb's copy carries only in-frame clones and drops some. The table records 40,000 to 45,000 clones without singletons, the ten largest covering 2% to 3%. The CDR3 consists of 18 residues. The ends lost 0 bases at V and 5 bases at J; junction bases unmatched: 15. Germline V CDR1 and CDR2: LNHDA, SQIVND (reference sequence). The sequencing sample was made of PBMCs. This receptor was obtained from a man between 40 and 49 years old in good health, CMV-negative, and a related stem cell transplant donor. The chain carries TRBV19 and TRBJ1-2; 7 nucleotides align to TRBD1. In DNA form, the CDR3 reads TGTGCCAGTAGTATAGATCCGGATGAGACAGGGCAAATTTATGGCTACACCTTC. Translated: CASSIDPDETGQIYGYTF.